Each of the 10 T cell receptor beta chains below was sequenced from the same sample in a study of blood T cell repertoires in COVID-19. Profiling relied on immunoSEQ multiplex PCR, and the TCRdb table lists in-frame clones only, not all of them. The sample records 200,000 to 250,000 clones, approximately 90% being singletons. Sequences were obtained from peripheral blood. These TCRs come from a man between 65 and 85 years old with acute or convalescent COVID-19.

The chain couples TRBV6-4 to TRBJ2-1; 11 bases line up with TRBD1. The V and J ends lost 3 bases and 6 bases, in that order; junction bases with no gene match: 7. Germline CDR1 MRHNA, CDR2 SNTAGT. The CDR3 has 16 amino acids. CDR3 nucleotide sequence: TGTGCCAGCAGTGAAACCGGGACAGGGGGTTTCAATGAGCAGTTCTTC. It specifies CASSETGTGGFNEQFF.

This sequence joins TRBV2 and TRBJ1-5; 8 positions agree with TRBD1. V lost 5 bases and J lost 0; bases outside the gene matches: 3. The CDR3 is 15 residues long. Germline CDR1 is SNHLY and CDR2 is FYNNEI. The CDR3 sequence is CASSLQGDSNQPQHF. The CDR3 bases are TGTGCCAGCAGTTTACAGGGGGATAGCAATCAGCCCCAGCATTTT.

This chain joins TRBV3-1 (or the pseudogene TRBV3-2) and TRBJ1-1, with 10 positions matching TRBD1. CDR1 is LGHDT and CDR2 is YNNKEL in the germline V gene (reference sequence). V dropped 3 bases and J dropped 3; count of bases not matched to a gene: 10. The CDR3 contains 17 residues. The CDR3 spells CASSHRDRGLKHTEAFF. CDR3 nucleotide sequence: TGTGCCAGCAGCCACCGGGACAGGGGATTGAAGCACACTGAAGCTTTCTTT.

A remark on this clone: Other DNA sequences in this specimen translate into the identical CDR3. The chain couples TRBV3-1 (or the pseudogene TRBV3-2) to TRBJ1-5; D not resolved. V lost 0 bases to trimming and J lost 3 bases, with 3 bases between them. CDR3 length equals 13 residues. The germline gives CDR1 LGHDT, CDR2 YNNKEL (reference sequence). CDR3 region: CASSQDLNQPQHF. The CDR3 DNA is TGTGCCAGCAGCCAAGACCTCAATCAGCCCCAGCATTTT.

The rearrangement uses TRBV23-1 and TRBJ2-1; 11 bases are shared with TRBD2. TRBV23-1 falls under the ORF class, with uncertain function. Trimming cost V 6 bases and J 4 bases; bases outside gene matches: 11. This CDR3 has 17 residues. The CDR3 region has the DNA TGCGCCAGCAGGCAACAAGAAGCTAGCGGGGGGTACAATGAGCAGTTCTTC. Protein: CASRQQEASGGYNEQFF.

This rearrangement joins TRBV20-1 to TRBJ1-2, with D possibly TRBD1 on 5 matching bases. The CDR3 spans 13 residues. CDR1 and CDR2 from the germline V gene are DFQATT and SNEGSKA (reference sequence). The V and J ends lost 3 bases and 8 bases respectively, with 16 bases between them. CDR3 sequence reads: CSASYDSTGGYTF. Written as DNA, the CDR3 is TGCAGTGCTAGTTATGACTCAACAGGAGGCTACACCTTC.

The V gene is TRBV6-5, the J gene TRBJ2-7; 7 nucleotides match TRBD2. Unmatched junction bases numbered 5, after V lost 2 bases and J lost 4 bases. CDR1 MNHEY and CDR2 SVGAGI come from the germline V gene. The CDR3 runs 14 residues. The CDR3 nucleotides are TGTGCCAGCAGTTACGGCGGGAGTAAATACGAGCAGTACTTC. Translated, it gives CASSYGGSKYEQYF.

In nucleotides, the CDR3 is TGTGCCAGCAGCGTAGCTGCGGGAGGGATTAGCACAGATACGCAGTATTTT. The encoded protein is CASSVAAGGISTDTQYF. V is TRBV9 and J is TRBJ2-3, with 9 bases matching TRBD2. This CDR3 comprises 17 residues. V gave up 0 bases and J gave up 0 bases; unmatched junction bases: 5. Germline CDR1 and CDR2: SGDLS and YYNGEE.

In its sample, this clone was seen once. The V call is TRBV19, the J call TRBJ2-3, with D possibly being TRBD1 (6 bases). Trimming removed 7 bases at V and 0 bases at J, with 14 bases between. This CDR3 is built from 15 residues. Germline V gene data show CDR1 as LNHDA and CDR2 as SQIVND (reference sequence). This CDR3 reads CASNPDRTSTDTQYF. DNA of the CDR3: TGTGCCAGTAACCCGGACAGAACTAGCACAGATACGCAGTATTTT.

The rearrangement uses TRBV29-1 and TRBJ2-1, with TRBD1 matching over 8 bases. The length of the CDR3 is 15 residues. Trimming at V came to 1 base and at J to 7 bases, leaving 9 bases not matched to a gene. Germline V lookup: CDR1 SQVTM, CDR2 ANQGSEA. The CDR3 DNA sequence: TGCAGCGTTGAAGGTGGACAGGGTCCGCCGAATGAGCAGTTCTTC. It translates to CSVEGGQGPPNEQFF.